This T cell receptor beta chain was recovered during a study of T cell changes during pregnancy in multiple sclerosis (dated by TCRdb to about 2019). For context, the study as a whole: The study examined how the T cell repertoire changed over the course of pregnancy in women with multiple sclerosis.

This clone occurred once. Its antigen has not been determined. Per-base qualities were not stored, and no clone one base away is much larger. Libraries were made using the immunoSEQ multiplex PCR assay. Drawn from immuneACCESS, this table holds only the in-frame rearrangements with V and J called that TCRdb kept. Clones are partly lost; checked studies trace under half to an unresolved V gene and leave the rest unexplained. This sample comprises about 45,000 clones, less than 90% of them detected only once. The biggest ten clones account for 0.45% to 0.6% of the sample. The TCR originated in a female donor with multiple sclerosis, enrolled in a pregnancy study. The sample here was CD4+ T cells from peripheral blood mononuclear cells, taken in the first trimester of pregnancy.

The DNA reads TGTGCCAGCAGCGGGAGGCAGGGAGTCGCCTACGAGCAGTACTTC. The translation is CASSGRQGVAYEQYF. The chain employs TRBV7-8 and TRBJ2-7, with TRBD2 perhaps the D gene, on 6 matching bases. The V and J ends are trimmed by 5 bases and 2 bases, leaving 16 bases between them. The CDR3 contains 15 residues, cysteine and phenylalanine counted. Just CDR3 DNA is preserved here, 45 bases in frame from base 1. According to the germline V gene, CDR1 reads SGHVS and CDR2 reads FQNEAQ. Here the CDR3 is joined to the reference TRBV7-8 and TRBJ2-7 genes, and the full variable domain is: GAGVSQSPRYKVAKRGQDVALRCDPISGHVSLFWYQQALGQGPEFLTYFQNEAQLDKSGLPSDRFFAERPEGSVSTLKIQRTQQEDSAVYLCASSGRQGVAYEQYFGPGTRLTVT.